A selection of T cell receptor beta chains follows, all from one sample in a study of human T cells and chemical hapten exposure. MiXCR, applied by TCRdb to the RACE reads, yields one record per CDR3 protein. Of approximately 400,000 distinct CDR3 sequences detected, roughly 4.8% appear once; the ten largest clones hold around 2.3%. Source: whole blood, taken in connection with sensitization to the hapten diphenylcyclopropenone (DPC). The receptor set was obtained from a woman between 45 and 65 years old with alopecia areata. Some clones in this sample may be carry-over from other donors' samples. Each CDR3 is given with its conserved first and last residue.

v_call cdr3_aa
TRBV2 CASSEGQEWGLFF
TRBV2 CASSEPRGTGGYTEAFF
TRBV7-9 CASRNNEKLFF
TRBV28 CASSAPGTAIYEQYF
TRBV20-1 CSASLTGGYGYTF
TRBV7-3 CVSSEGMGDNSPLHF
TRBV5-5 CASSSLWGTEAFF
TRBV7-2 CASSPGQGGYTSPLHF
TRBV12-3/TRBV12-4 CASSPIRYTEAFF
TRBV5-5 CASSLLMNEKLFF
TRBV25-1 CASRDQDTQYF
TRBV27 CASSFGRGFYGYTF
TRBV28 CASSFLGSSYEQYF
TRBV28 CASSFPRAAYNEQFF
TRBV27 CASSLSTGDAYNEQFF
TRBV28 CASSSRIADYEQYF
TRBV12-3/TRBV12-4 CASTNRQGSTGELFF
TRBV7-9 CASKHKNPGNTEAFF
TRBV6-2/TRBV6-3 CASSYPKTGTLYNEQFF
TRBV5-6 CASSPGGGLPTEAFF
TRBV20-1 CSAPKAPSDTQYF
TRBV4-3 CASSQDSAGENYGYTF
TRBV5-5 CASSHDTGNEQFF
TRBV4-3 CASSQGGTGQNTEAFF
TRBV2 CASSGLRTGELFF
TRBV25-1 CASSPYDRADGYTF
TRBV6-2/TRBV6-3 CASSYSSYTDTQYF
TRBV5-1 CASRLGDSEQYF
TRBV13 CASSPQSSQETQYF
TRBV29-1 CSVRQGSGEKLFF
TRBV29-1 CSVEGQGATEAFF
TRBV6-2/TRBV6-3 CASSYSSQRTDTQYF
TRBV9 CASSDSVSDTEAFF
TRBV12-3/TRBV12-4 CASSLGQISEQFF
TRBV29-1 CSVGQRTDTQYF
TRBV6-6 CASNLGHHRADTQYF
TRBV12-3/TRBV12-4 CASSSAPGLADSYEQYF
TRBV6-2/TRBV6-3 CASRPSKTPGETQYF
TRBV27 CAARQGPHQPQHF
TRBV4-2 CASSQPGPASPLHF
TRBV11-2 CASSFTSGSSYEQYF
TRBV28 CASRPRDSYYEQYF